Shown below are 16 T cell receptor beta chains from a single sample sequenced in a study of OX40 agonist ivuxolimab in advanced cancers. TCRdb keeps only in-frame clones here, not all; method: immunoSEQ multiplex PCR. Among roughly 80,000 clones listed, 85% to 95% were seen once. Source: CD4+ or CD8+ T cells sorted from blood, taken in a trial of the OX40 agonist ivuxolimab. These receptors all stem from an adult with an advanced solid tumor such as melanoma, head and neck, liver or kidney cancer.

This clone appeared a single time. The rearrangement joins TRBV11-2 to TRBJ2-5; D gene ambiguous. The CDR3 is 12 residues long. The V gene lost 3 bases and the J gene lost 5 bases, with 7 bases spanning the gap. In germline, CDR1 is SGHAT, CDR2 FQNNGV. The CDR3 loop reads CASSFPSETQYF. For the CDR3, the DNA is TGTGCCAGCAGCTTCCCCTCCGAGACCCAGTACTTC.

V is TRBV30 and J is TRBJ2-1; D not resolved. Trimming removed 0 bases from V and 3 bases from J, with 9 bases in between. The germline CDR1 and CDR2 sequences are GTSNPN and SVGIG (reference sequence). The length of the CDR3 is 14 residues. As DNA, the CDR3 is TGTGCCTGGAGTGTGTCTCTCCTCTACAATGAGCAGTTCTTC. This gives the protein CAWSVSLLYNEQFF.

V usage is TRBV7-8 and J usage is TRBJ2-5; a possible D gene is TRBD2 (6 bases). This CDR3 is 18 amino acids long. From germline, CDR1 is SGHVS and CDR2 FQNEAQ. Trimming removed 4 bases at V and 1 base at J, with 22 bases between. CDR3 coding DNA: TGTGCCAGCAGCTCTCAACCGGAAGGGCTAGCGCTCCAAGAGACCCAGTACTTC. Translating gives CASSSQPEGLALQETQYF. The full variable domain, its missing parts supplied by reference TRBV7-8 and TRBJ2-5, is GAGVSQSPRYKVAKRGQDVALRCDPISGHVSLFWYQQALGQGPEFLTYFQNEAQLDKSGLPSDRFFAERPEGSVSTLKIQRTQQEDSAVYLCASSSQPEGLALQETQYFGPGTRLLVL.

V usage is TRBV9 and J usage is TRBJ2-3, with 9 bases that match TRBD1. Trimming cost V 5 bases and J 2 bases; bases outside gene matches: 6. Per germline, CDR1 SGDLS and CDR2 YYNGEE. There are 15 residues in the CDR3. This CDR3 is CASRLGQGNTDTQYF. The DNA of the CDR3 is TGTGCCAGCAGGTTGGGACAGGGTAACACAGATACGCAGTATTTT.

The chain recombines TRBV6-1 with TRBJ2-7; no definite D call. V lost 7 bases, J lost 3 bases, and 4 bases lay in between. The germline gives CDR1 MNHNS, CDR2 SASEGT. This CDR3 spans 10 amino acids. CDR3 residues: CASTSYEQYF. Written as DNA, the CDR3 is TGTGCCAGCACTAGCTACGAGCAGTACTTC.

In DNA, the CDR3 is TGCGCCAGCAGTCAATCGTCGGGTAGGGGCTCCTACAATGAGCAGTTCTTC. It codes for CASSQSSGRGSYNEQFF. The J gene is TRBJ2-1, the V gene TRBV23-1; D perhaps matches TRBD1 (5 bases). TRBV23-1 is known as an ORF, though its function is uncertain. The CDR3 spans 17 residues. V was clipped by 0 bases and J by 0 bases, with 12 bases between them.

The V gene is TRBV12-5, the J gene TRBJ1-4, with unresolved D. The length of the CDR3 is 15 residues. Per germline, CDR1 LGHNT and CDR2 FRNRAP. Deletions cut 3 bases from V and 8 bases from J, with 16 bases between. CDR3 DNA sequence: TGTGCTAGTGGTTTTTTTGGGGTAGGAGAGGAAAAACTGTTTTTT. It specifies CASGFFGVGEEKLFF.

CDR3 bases: TGCGCCAGCAGCCAGGTACAGGGGGCGGGTCAGCCCCAGCATTTT. Translating gives CASSQVQGAGQPQHF. The chain employs TRBV4-3 and TRBJ1-5; 9 nucleotides match TRBD1. The V segment lost 3 bases and the J segment 6 bases; nucleotides outside the gene matches: 6. This CDR3 spans 15 amino acids. The germline gives CDR1 LGHNA, CDR2 YSLEER.

The chain recombines TRBV5-4 with TRBJ1-2; no reliable D call. Germline lookup yields CDR1 SGHNT and CDR2 YYREEE (reference sequence). The CDR3 length is 14 residues. Trimming left V 4 bases short and J 0 bases short, with 10 bases between. This chain's CDR3 is CASSPDTPNYGYTF. The CDR3 bases are TGTGCCAGCAGCCCCGACACGCCTAACTATGGCTACACCTTC.

J is TRBJ2-3 and V is TRBV7-3, with 10 bases aligning to TRBD1. Germline V gene sequence: CDR1 SGHTA, CDR2 FQGTGA. The CDR3 extends over 16 amino acids. V dropped 4 bases and J dropped 5; count of bases not matched to a gene: 9. The DNA of the CDR3 is TGTGCCAGCAGCTCCATTGGGACAGGGGCGGGAGATACGCAGTATTTT. It codes for CASSSIGTGAGDTQYF.

In regard to this clone: This CDR3 is also generated by other DNA sequences in the sample. The chain links TRBV27 to TRBJ1-1, with D possibly matching TRBD1 (5 bases). Trimming stripped 2 bases from V and 2 bases from J, with 6 bases between. The CDR3 loop spans 13 amino acids. Germline V gene lookup returns CDR1 MNHEY and CDR2 SMNVEV (reference sequence). DNA of the CDR3: TGTGCCAGCAGTTTAGGGGCAAACACTGAAGCTTTCTTT. Protein: CASSLGANTEAFF.

CDR3 DNA: TGTGCCAGCAGTCGGCCGCCGGGCAACGTCCTGACTTTC. Translation: CASSRPPGNVLTF. The J gene is TRBJ2-6, the V gene TRBV6-5, with no clear D. Trimming took off 5 bases at V and 9 bases at J, with 11 bases between the two ends. The CDR3 covers 13 residues. Germline V gene data show CDR1 as MNHEY and CDR2 as SVGAGI.

The J gene is TRBJ2-7, the V gene TRBV7-8, with TRBD2 identical over 7 bases. The CDR3 runs to 17 residues. After removal of 0 bases from V and 0 bases from J, the junction contained 8 bases not matched to a gene. From germline, CDR1 is SGHVS and CDR2 FQNEAQ. The CDR3 DNA follows: TGTGCCAGCAGCTTAGCGGGGGAGGGGAGCAGCTCCTACGAGCAGTACTTC. It translates to CASSLAGEGSSSYEQYF.

The chain employs TRBV6-5 and TRBJ2-3, with D possibly being TRBD2 (6 bases). This CDR3 contains 14 residues. Germline V gives CDR1 MNHEY, CDR2 SVGAGI. Deletions cut 5 bases from V and 0 bases from J, with 9 bases between. Here the CDR3 reads CASSTSLSTDTQYF. CDR3 DNA: TGTGCCAGCAGTACTAGCTTGAGCACAGATACGCAGTATTTT.

The V gene is TRBV7-9, the J gene TRBJ1-1, with TRBD1 matching 7 bases. Germline loops: CDR1 SEHNR, CDR2 FQNEAQ (reference sequence). The CDR3 covers 15 residues. V dropped 1 base and J dropped 3; count of bases not matched to a gene: 5. The CDR3 loop reads CASSLEGALYTEAFF. The CDR3 DNA is TGTGCCAGCAGCTTAGAGGGGGCCCTTTACACTGAAGCTTTCTTT.

The chain links TRBV5-3 to TRBJ1-5; D uncertain. TRBV5-3 has ORF status, its function being uncertain. V lost 0 bases, J lost 3 bases, and 4 bases lay in between. CDR3 length equals 13 residues. CDR3 DNA sequence: TGTGCCAGAAGCTTGGAGCCCAATCAGCCCCAGCATTTT. It translates to CARSLEPNQPQHF.